Listed below are T cell receptor beta chains from one sample, sequenced in a study of shared clonotypes between healthy human individuals. Assay used: immunoSEQ multiplex PCR; TCRdb lists only in-frame clones, some missing. The sample consists of about 2.1 million clones, around 95% of them appearing once. Sequences were obtained from naive CD8+ T cells from PBMCs. These receptors all stem from a man younger than 35 in good health. Some clones in this sample may be carry-over from other donors' samples. CDR3s include the opening cysteine and the closing phenylalanine or tryptophan. The order of the fields is J gene, V gene, clone size, D gene, CDR3 DNA, CDR3 protein. D genes are given only for firm matches. Size is omitted from some rows. Given values are once, few, many or a class for expanded clones.

J: TRBJ2-7
V: TRBV27
size: -
D: TRBD1
DNA: TGTGCCAGCAGCAGAGACAGGGGGCGCAACGAGCAGTACTTC
CDR3: CASSRDRGRNEQYF

J: TRBJ2-7
V: TRBV9
size: -
D: TRBD1
DNA: TGTGCCAGCAGCACCCCCCGGGACAGCCTAACCTACGAGCAGTACTTC
CDR3: CASSTPRDSLTYEQYF

J: TRBJ2-7
V: TRBV28
size: -
D: TRBD2
DNA: TGTGCCAGCAGTTTGAGGTCTAGCGGGAGGGACGAGCAGTACTTC
CDR3: CASSLRSSGRDEQYF

J: TRBJ2-1
V: TRBV13
size: -
D: -
DNA: TGTGCCAGCAGCTTAGAGGGTGACAATGAGCAGTTCTTC
CDR3: CASSLEGDNEQFF

J: TRBJ2-1
V: TRBV27
size: -
D: -
DNA: TGTGCCAGCAGTTTAGAGCGGTCCTCCTACAATGAGCAGTTCTTC
CDR3: CASSLERSSYNEQFF

J: TRBJ1-1
V: TRBV19
size: -
D: TRBD1
DNA: TGTGCCAGTAGGACAGGGGGTATTACTTTCTTT
CDR3: CASRTGGITFF

J: TRBJ1-5
V: TRBV6-1
size: -
D: -
DNA: TGTGCCAGCAGGTGGGGGTATCAGCCCCAGCATTTT
CDR3: CASRWGYQPQHF

J: TRBJ1-4
V: TRBV7-9
size: -
D: TRBD1
DNA: TGTGCCAGCACCACCCACGAGGGTCAAGACAGGGGTAATGAAAAACTGTTTTTT
CDR3: CASTTHEGQDRGNEKLFF

J: TRBJ2-5
V: TRBV7-3
size: -
D: -
DNA: TGTGCCAGCAGCTCCGCTGGGGAAGAGACCCAGTACTTC
CDR3: CASSSAGEETQYF

J: TRBJ2-1
V: TRBV7-2
size: -
D: -
DNA: TGTGCCAGCAGCTTATGGGTAGCCCGACCGGGGAATGAGCAGTTCTTC
CDR3: CASSLWVARPGNEQFF

J: TRBJ2-2
V: TRBV7-8
size: -
D: -
DNA: TGTGCCAGCAGCGTGCTCTGGGGGGATCAGAACACCGGGGAGCTGTTTTTT
CDR3: CASSVLWGDQNTGELFF

J: TRBJ1-3
V: TRBV30
size: once
D: -
DNA: TGTGCCTGGACGCGAGGACAGCAGTTTGGAAACACCATATATTTT
CDR3: CAWTRGQQFGNTIYF

J: TRBJ2-1
V: TRBV7-8
size: -
D: TRBD2
DNA: TGTGCCAGCAGCTTATTAGCGGGAGTCTACAATGAGCAGTTCTTC
CDR3: CASSLLAGVYNEQFF

J: TRBJ2-3
V: TRBV7-9
size: -
D: -
DNA: TGTGCCAGCAGCTCCAGCGGGTATCGGAACACAGATACGCAGTATTTT
CDR3: CASSSSGYRNTDTQYF

J: TRBJ1-1
V: TRBV11-3
size: -
D: -
DNA: TGTGCCAGCAGCTTAGGGGTGGGCACTGAAGCTTTCTTT
CDR3: CASSLGVGTEAFF

J: TRBJ2-1
V: TRBV6-5
size: -
D: -
DNA: TGTGCCAGCAGTTGTCGAGGGCCCGAATCCTCTAATGAGCAGTTCTTC
CDR3: CASSCRGPESSNEQFF

J: TRBJ2-3
V: TRBV6-6
size: -
D: TRBD1
DNA: TGTGCCAGCAGCGCGACAGGGGGAAAAACAGATACGCAGTATTTT
CDR3: CASSATGGKTDTQYF

J: TRBJ2-7
V: TRBV19
size: -
D: TRBD1
DNA: TGTGCCAGTAGTCCTACTGGACAGGGGGAGTACTACGAGCAGTACTTC
CDR3: CASSPTGQGEYYEQYF

J: TRBJ1-5
V: TRBV27
size: -
D: TRBD1
DNA: TGTGCCAGCAGTACCCACAGGGGTCCCAATCAGCCCCAGCATTTT
CDR3: CASSTHRGPNQPQHF

J: TRBJ2-2
V: TRBV9
size: -
D: TRBD1
DNA: TGTGCCAGCAGAGAGACAGGGTTCACCGGGGAGCTGTTTTTT
CDR3: CASRETGFTGELFF

J: TRBJ2-5
V: TRBV2
size: -
D: TRBD1
DNA: TGTGCCAGCAGAGAGACGGCAGGGGGCCACGGAGAGACCCAGTACTTC
CDR3: CASRETAGGHGETQYF

J: TRBJ1-1
V: TRBV6-1
size: -
D: -
DNA: TGTGCCGCCAGGGAGGGGGGCACTGAAGCTTTCTTT
CDR3: CAAREGGTEAFF

J: TRBJ2-7
V: TRBV11-2
size: -
D: -
DNA: TGTGCCAGCAGCCACCCGGATTCGACGGGAGCCTACGAGCAGTACTTC
CDR3: CASSHPDSTGAYEQYF

J: TRBJ2-7
V: TRBV27
size: -
D: -
DNA: TGTGCCAGCAGTGGCCTAGGCCCCTACGAGCAGTACTTC
CDR3: CASSGLGPYEQYF

J: TRBJ2-7
V: TRBV30
size: -
D: -
DNA: TGTGCCTGGAGGACCGACTACGAGCAGTACTTC
CDR3: CAWRTDYEQYF

J: TRBJ1-1
V: TRBV9
size: -
D: -
DNA: TGTGCCAGCAGCGTAGAGGGTCAGGGGTTGATGGCTGAAGCTTTCTTT
CDR3: CASSVEGQGLMAEAFF

J: TRBJ1-4
V: TRBV28
size: -
D: -
DNA: TGTGCCAGCAGTTGGACCCCAAATGAAAAACTGTTTTTT
CDR3: CASSWTPNEKLFF

J: TRBJ1-1
V: TRBV4-1
size: -
D: -
DNA: TGCGCCAGCAGCCAAGATGGTCGGGAGGCTGAAGCTTTCTTT
CDR3: CASSQDGREAEAFF

J: TRBJ1-2
V: TRBV28
size: -
D: TRBD1
DNA: TGTGCCAGCAACAGGGGGTATAACTATGGCTACACCTTC
CDR3: CASNRGYNYGYTF

J: TRBJ2-2
V: TRBV18
size: -
D: -
DNA: TGTGCCAGCTCACCACCGGGCCGGGCCGGGGAGCTGTTTTTT
CDR3: CASSPPGRAGELFF

J: TRBJ2-3
V: TRBV6-5
size: once
D: TRBD2
DNA: TGTGCCAGCAGTTATGGATCCGGGAGGAGAGATACGCAGTATTTT
CDR3: CASSYGSGRRDTQYF

J: TRBJ1-1
V: TRBV19
size: -
D: -
DNA: TGTGCCCGACGGGGACCGCAGAACACTGAAGCTTTCTTT
CDR3: CARRGPQNTEAFF

J: TRBJ2-7
V: TRBV9
size: -
D: -
DNA: TGTGCCAGCAGCCCCGGGACGGGAGTCGTATACGAGCAGTACTTC
CDR3: CASSPGTGVVYEQYF

J: TRBJ2-1
V: TRBV11-2
size: -
D: TRBD2
DNA: TGTGCCAGCAGCCATACTAGCGGGGGCTTCCATGAGCAGTTCTTC
CDR3: CASSHTSGGFHEQFF

J: TRBJ2-1
V: TRBV4-1
size: -
D: TRBD1
DNA: TGCGCCAGCAGCCAAGACAGGGGGCTCGGCAATGAGCAGTTCTTC
CDR3: CASSQDRGLGNEQFF

J: TRBJ1-1
V: TRBV13
size: -
D: -
DNA: TGTGCCAGCAGCTTCTACACTGAAGGCCTGAACACTGAAGCTTTCTTT
CDR3: CASSFYTEGLNTEAFF

J: TRBJ1-3
V: TRBV28
size: -
D: -
DNA: TGTGCCAGCAGCTCTGGAAACACCATATATTTT
CDR3: CASSSGNTIYF

J: TRBJ2-7
V: TRBV14
size: -
D: -
DNA: TGTGCCAGCAGCCCCAGGTGGGTTAACGAGCAGTACTTC
CDR3: CASSPRWVNEQYF

J: TRBJ2-1
V: TRBV4-1
size: -
D: TRBD2
DNA: TGCGCCAGCGGACCTAGCGGGTCCCCTTTGAATGAGCAGTTCTTC
CDR3: CASGPSGSPLNEQFF

J: TRBJ1-3
V: TRBV9
size: -
D: -
DNA: TGTGCCAGCAGCGTAGATTATATATGGGGGGAAGGAAACACCATATATTTT
CDR3: CASSVDYIWGEGNTIYF

J: TRBJ2-5
V: TRBV11-2
size: -
D: TRBD2
DNA: TGTGCCAGCAGCATTCGACTAGCGGGACAGGGAGGGGAGACCCAGTACTTC
CDR3: CASSIRLAGQGGETQYF

J: TRBJ2-7
V: TRBV14
size: -
D: -
DNA: TGTGCCAGCAGCCTACGAGGGCAGGGCCCCTACGAGCAGTACTTC
CDR3: CASSLRGQGPYEQYF